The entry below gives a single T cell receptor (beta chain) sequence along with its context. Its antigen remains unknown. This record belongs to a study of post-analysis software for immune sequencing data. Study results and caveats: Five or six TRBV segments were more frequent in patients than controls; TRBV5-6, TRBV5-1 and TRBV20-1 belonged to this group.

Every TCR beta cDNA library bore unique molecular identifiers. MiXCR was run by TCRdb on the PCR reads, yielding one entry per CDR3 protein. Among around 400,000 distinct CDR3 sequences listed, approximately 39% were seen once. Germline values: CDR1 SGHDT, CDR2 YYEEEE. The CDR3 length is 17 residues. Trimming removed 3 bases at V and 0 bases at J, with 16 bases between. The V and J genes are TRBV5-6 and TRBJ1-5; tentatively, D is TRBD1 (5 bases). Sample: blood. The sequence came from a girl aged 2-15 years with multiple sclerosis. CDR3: CASSSSLAGYSNQPQHF. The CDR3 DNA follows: TGTGCCAGCAGCTCGTCTCTGGCAGGGTATAGCAATCAGCCCCAGCATTTT.